These 16 T cell receptor beta chains were sequenced from one sample in a study of T cells in Graves' hyperthyroidism and ophthalmopathy. Amplified TCR beta CDR3 regions came from RNA transcripts. When the TCR CDR3 underwent first-round RT-PCR, the HTBI primer set was used. TCRdb analysed the multiplex PCR reads with MiXCR anew, one entry per CDR3 protein. Altogether 300,000 to 450,000 distinct CDR3 sequences are present, more than 14% being singletons, with the ten largest covering around a fifth. Sequencing used blood. These TCRs come from a woman aged 25 to 39 with Graves' ophthalmopathy.

V and J are TRBV4-2 and TRBJ2-7, with D perhaps being TRBD1 or TRBD2 (6 bases each). The CDR3 is made up of 15 amino acids. Germline V lookup: CDR1 LGHNA, CDR2 YNFKEQ. Trimming took off 0 bases at V and 3 bases at J, with 12 bases between the two ends. CDR3 bases: TGTGCCAGCAGCCAAGATCCCGGGGGCAGCTACGAGCAGTACTTC. Protein sequence: CASSQDPGGSYEQYF.

The sample holds many counts of this clonotype. In nucleotides, the CDR3 is TGTGCCAGCGGCCGGACAGATAATGAAAAACTGTTTTTT. As protein: CASGRTDNEKLFF. This chain links TRBV28 with TRBJ1-4, with D perhaps matching TRBD1 (6 bases). The V end lost 8 bases, the J end lost 4 bases, and 11 bases lay between the germline ends. Germline lookup yields CDR1 MDHEN and CDR2 SYDVKM. CDR3 length: 13 amino acids.

This clonotype has ten or more counts. This CDR3 reads CASSRYPGQSNQPQHF. Written as DNA, the CDR3 is TGTGCCAGCAGTCGATATCCGGGACAGAGCAATCAGCCCCAGCATTTT. This chain joins TRBV2 and TRBJ1-5; 7 bases agree with TRBD1. Germline CDR1 SNHLY, CDR2 FYNNEI. The trim removed 5 bases at V and 1 base at J, leaving 8 bases unmatched. The CDR3 consists of 16 residues.

The table lists this clonotype with many counts. The rearrangement links TRBV12-3 or TRBV12-4 to TRBJ2-1; no firm D call. This CDR3 is built from 15 residues. The ends were cut back, 2 bases at V and 7 bases at J, with 15 bases in the middle. The CDR3 DNA reads as TGTGCCAGCAGTTTATGGAAAACCCACCAAAATGAGCAGTTCTTC. This sequence encodes CASSLWKTHQNEQFF.

This clonotype was recorded many times. CDR3 in amino acids: CATSDSRGQTLYGYTF. The CDR3, as DNA: TGTGCCACCAGTGATTCCCGGGGACAGACCCTCTATGGCTACACCTTC. This chain joins TRBV24-1 and TRBJ1-2; 7 bases map to TRBD1. The CDR3 contains 16 residues. V was pared by 2 bases and J by 4 bases, with 9 bases of the junction left unmatched. Germline V gene data show CDR1 as KGHDR and CDR2 as SFDVKD.

This clonotype was observed a handful of times. This rearrangement joins TRBV4-1 to TRBJ2-7, with D perhaps TRBD1 (6 bases). Germline V gene sequence: CDR1 MGHRA, CDR2 YSYEKL. V lost 1 base and J 3 bases, leaving 10 bases between the germline ends. CDR3 length equals 14 residues. In DNA, the CDR3 is TGCGCCAGCAGCCAAGGGGGACACGTCTACGAGCAGTACTTC. As protein: CASSQGGHVYEQYF.

The chain carries TRBV3-1 and TRBJ2-1; 9 bases map to TRBD2. Trimming removed 6 bases from V and 5 bases from J; junction bases left unmatched: 2. The CDR3 has 13 amino acids. Per germline, CDR1 LGHDT and CDR2 YNNKEL (reference sequence). The CDR3 is CASRTSGNNEQFF. Written as DNA, the CDR3 is TGTGCCAGCAGGACTAGCGGTAACAATGAGCAGTTCTTC.

This clonotype was observed at least ten times. This rearrangement joins TRBV2 to TRBJ1-1; D perhaps matches TRBD1 (5 bases). V was clipped by 7 bases and J by 7 bases, with 13 bases between them. CDR1 and CDR2 from the germline V gene are SNHLY and FYNNEI. The CDR3 has 12 residues. CDR3 sequence (DNA): TGTGCCAGCAAGGGGAGATGGGATGAAGCTTTCTTT. It codes for CASKGRWDEAFF.

This clonotype came up many times. The chain links TRBV11-2 to TRBJ1-1, with TRBD1 matching over 8 bases. V gave up 2 bases and J gave up 1 base; unmatched junction bases: 3. This CDR3 is built from 15 residues. Germline CDR1 and CDR2: SGHAT and FQNNGV. The CDR3 loop is CASSLQGAGNTEAFF. In DNA, the CDR3 is TGTGCCAGCAGCTTACAGGGGGCTGGGAACACTGAAGCTTTCTTT.

This clonotype was seen many times. The genes are TRBV7-2 and TRBJ2-7; 8 nucleotides match TRBD2. The CDR3 is 13 amino acids. The germline V gene encodes CDR1 SGHTA and CDR2 FQGNSA. V gave up 5 bases and J gave up 2 bases; unmatched junction bases: 2. CDR3 coding DNA: TGTGCCAGCAGCATGGGACTAGCCTACGAGCAGTACTTC. As protein: CASSMGLAYEQYF.

This clonotype was observed many times. CDR3 region: CASSLAGFDTQYF. CDR3 nucleotides: TGTGCCAGCAGCTTAGCGGGGTTCGATACGCAGTATTTT. J is TRBJ2-3 and V is TRBV11-3; a possible D gene is TRBD2 (5 bases). CDR1 is SGHNT and CDR2 is YENEEA in the germline V gene. V was shortened by 1 base and J by 6 bases, with 8 bases between the two germline ends. The CDR3 is 13 residues long.

This clonotype has at least ten counts. The chain links TRBV20-1 to TRBJ2-3; the D is unclear. CDR1 DFQATT and CDR2 SNEGSKA come from the germline V gene (reference sequence). The V gene lost 3 bases and the J gene lost 2 bases, with 15 bases spanning the gap. This CDR3 has 15 residues. In DNA form, the CDR3 reads TGCAGTGCTAGTCGGTTCCAGAGCAACACAGATACGCAGTATTTT. It codes for CSASRFQSNTDTQYF.

This clonotype was picked up a small number of times. The chain recombines TRBV6-1 with TRBJ2-7; the D gene is possibly TRBD1 (5 bases). CDR1 MNHNS and CDR2 SASEGT come from the germline V gene. The CDR3 is 15 amino acids. V gave up 5 bases and J gave up 3 bases, with 17 bases separating them. CDR3 residues: CASSINRFPHYEQYF. Here the CDR3 DNA reads TGTGCCAGCAGTATCAACAGGTTCCCACACTACGAGCAGTACTTC.

J is TRBJ1-1 and V is TRBV11-2; a possible D gene is TRBD1 (6 bases). The CDR3 is 15 amino acids. The ends were cut back, 5 bases at V and 5 bases at J, with 18 bases in the middle. The germline CDR1 and CDR2 sequences are SGHAT and FQNNGV. CDR3 bases: TGTGCCAGCAGCCCCAGGACATTGGGGGCGACTGAAGCTTTCTTT. Its translation: CASSPRTLGATEAFF.

At least ten counts were recorded for this clonotype. The V gene is TRBV18, the J gene TRBJ1-1; no firm D call. The CDR3 extends over 16 amino acids. The germline V gene encodes CDR1 KGHSH and CDR2 LQKENI. V shed 0 bases and J shed 0 bases, with 11 bases lying between them. CDR3 residues: CASSPPPNKMNTEAFF. As DNA, the CDR3 is TGTGCCAGCTCACCACCCCCGAACAAGATGAACACTGAAGCTTTCTTT. Full variable domain (rest looked up from reference TRBV18 and TRBJ1-1): NAGVMQNPRHLVRRRGQEARLRCSPMKGHSHVYWYRQLPEEGLKFMVYLQKENIIDESGMPKERFSAEFPKEGPSILRIQQVVRGDSAAYFCASSPPPNKMNTEAFFGQGTRLTVV.

This clonotype was recorded at least ten times. The chain uses TRBV6-1 and TRBJ2-3; the D gene is possibly TRBD1 (5 bases). CDR3 size: 13 residues. V lost 6 bases and J 4 bases, leaving 11 bases between the germline ends. Germline values: CDR1 MNHNS, CDR2 SASEGT. The CDR3 nucleotides are TGTGCCAGCAGCAAGGGGTTTGCAGATACGCAGTATTTT. This gives the protein CASSKGFADTQYF.